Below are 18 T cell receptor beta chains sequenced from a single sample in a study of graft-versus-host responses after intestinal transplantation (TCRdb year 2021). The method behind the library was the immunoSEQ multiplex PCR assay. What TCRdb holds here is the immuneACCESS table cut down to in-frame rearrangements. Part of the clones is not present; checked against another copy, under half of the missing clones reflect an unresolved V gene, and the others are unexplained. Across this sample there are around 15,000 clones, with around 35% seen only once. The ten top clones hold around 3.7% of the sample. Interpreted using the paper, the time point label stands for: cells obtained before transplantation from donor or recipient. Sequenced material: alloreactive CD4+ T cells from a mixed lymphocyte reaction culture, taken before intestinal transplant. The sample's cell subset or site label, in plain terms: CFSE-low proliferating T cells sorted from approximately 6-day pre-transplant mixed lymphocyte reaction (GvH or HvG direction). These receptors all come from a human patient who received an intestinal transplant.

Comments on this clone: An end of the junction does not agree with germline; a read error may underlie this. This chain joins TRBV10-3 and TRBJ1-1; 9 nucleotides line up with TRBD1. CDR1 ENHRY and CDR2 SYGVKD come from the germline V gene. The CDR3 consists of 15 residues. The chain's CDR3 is CASSLTGTGLTEAFF. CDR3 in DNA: TGTGCCAGCAGTTTGACCGGGACAGGGTTGACTGAAGCTTTCTTT.

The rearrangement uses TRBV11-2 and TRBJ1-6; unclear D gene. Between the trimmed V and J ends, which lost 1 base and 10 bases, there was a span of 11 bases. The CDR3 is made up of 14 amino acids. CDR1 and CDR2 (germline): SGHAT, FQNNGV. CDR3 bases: TGTGCCAGCAGCTTAGGGGTGGATGGGTCACCCCTCCACTTT. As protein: CASSLGVDGSPLHF.

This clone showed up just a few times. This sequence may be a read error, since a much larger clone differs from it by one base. The CDR3 region has the DNA TGTGCCATCAGGATCATCGGGGCGGAGGAGCAGTACTTC. Translated: CAIRIIGAEEQYF. The chain is built from TRBV10-3 and TRBJ2-7; D could derive from TRBD1 or TRBD2 (5 bases each). The germline V and J ends were trimmed by 6 bases and 7 bases, with 16 bases remaining between them. The germline gives CDR1 ENHRY, CDR2 SYGVKD. The CDR3 sequence is 13 residues long.

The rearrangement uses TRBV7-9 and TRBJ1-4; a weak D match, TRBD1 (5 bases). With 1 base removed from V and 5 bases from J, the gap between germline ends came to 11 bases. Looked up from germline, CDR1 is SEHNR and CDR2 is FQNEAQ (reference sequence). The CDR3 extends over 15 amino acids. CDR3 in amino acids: CASSLGGHQNEKLFF. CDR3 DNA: TGTGCCAGCAGCTTAGGTGGACATCAAAATGAAAAACTGTTTTTT.

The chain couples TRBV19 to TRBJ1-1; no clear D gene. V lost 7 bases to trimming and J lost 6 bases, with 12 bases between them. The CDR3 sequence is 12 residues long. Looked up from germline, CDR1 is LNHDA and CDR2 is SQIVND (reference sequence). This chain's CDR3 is CASKNSRAEAFF. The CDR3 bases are TGTGCCAGTAAGAATAGTCGCGCTGAAGCTTTCTTT.

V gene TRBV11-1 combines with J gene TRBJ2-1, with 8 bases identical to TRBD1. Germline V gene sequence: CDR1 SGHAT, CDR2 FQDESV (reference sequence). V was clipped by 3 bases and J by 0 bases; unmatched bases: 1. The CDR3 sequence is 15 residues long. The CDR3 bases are TGTGCCAGCAGCTTGGGGACAGGCTCCTACAATGAGCAGTTCTTC. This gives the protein CASSLGTGSYNEQFF.

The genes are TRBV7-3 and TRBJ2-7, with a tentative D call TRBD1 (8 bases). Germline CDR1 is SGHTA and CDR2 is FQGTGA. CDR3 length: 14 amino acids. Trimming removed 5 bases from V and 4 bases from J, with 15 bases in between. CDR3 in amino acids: CASSPQGGVYEQYF. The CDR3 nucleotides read TGTGCCAGCAGCCCACAGGGGGGGGTTTACGAGCAGTACTTC.

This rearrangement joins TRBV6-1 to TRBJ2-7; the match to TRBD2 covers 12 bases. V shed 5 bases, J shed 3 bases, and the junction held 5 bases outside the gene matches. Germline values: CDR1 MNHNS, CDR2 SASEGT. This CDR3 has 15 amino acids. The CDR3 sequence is CASSSGLAGSYEQYF. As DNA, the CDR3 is TGTGCCAGCAGTTCCGGACTAGCGGGAAGCTACGAGCAGTACTTC.

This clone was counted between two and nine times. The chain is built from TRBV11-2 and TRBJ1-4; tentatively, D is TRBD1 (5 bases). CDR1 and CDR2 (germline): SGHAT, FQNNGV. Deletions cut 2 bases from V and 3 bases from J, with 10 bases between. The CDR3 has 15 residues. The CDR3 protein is CASSLWGGPNEKLFF. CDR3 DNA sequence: TGTGCCAGCAGCTTATGGGGCGGACCTAATGAAAAACTGTTTTTT.

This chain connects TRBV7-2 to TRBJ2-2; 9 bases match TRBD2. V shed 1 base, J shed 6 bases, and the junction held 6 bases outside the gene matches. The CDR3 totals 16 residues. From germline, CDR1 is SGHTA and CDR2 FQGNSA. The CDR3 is CASSLGPAGGSGELFF. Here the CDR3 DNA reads TGTGCCAGCAGCTTAGGACCAGCGGGAGGATCCGGGGAGCTGTTTTTT.

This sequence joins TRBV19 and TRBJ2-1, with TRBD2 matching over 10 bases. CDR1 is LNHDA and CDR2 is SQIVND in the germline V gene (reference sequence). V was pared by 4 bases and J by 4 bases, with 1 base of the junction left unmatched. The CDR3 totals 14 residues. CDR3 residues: CASSRLAGYNEQFF. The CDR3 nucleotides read TGTGCCAGTAGTAGACTAGCGGGTTACAATGAGCAGTTCTTC.

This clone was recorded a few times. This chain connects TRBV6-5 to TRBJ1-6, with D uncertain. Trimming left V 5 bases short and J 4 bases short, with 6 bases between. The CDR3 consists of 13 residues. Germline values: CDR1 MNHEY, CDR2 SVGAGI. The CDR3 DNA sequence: TGTGCCAGCAGTGAACGGTATAATTCACCCCTCCACTTT. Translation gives CASSERYNSPLHF.

The CDR3 here is CASSQGEGPGTGTWETQYF. The CDR3 DNA reads TGCGCCAGCAGCCAAGGCGAGGGCCCGGGGACAGGGACATGGGAGACCCAGTACTTC. J is TRBJ2-5 and V is TRBV4-1; 9 positions match TRBD1. The V gene end was trimmed by 1 base and the J gene end by 5 bases; junction bases not matched to a gene: 17. CDR1 MGHRA and CDR2 YSYEKL come from the germline V gene. The CDR3 covers 19 residues.

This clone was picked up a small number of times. DNA of the CDR3: TGTGCCAGCTCTCAGTTCCAAGAGACCCAGTACTTC. This sequence encodes CASSQFQETQYF. This chain links TRBV2 with TRBJ2-5; D is undetermined. Germline-derived CDR1 and CDR2 are SNHLY and FYNNEI. This CDR3 has 12 amino acids. V lost 8 bases and J lost 1, with 8 bases in between.

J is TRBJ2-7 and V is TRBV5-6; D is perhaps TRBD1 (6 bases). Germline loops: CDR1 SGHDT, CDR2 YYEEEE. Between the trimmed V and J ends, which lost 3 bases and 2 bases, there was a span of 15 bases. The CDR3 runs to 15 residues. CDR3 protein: CASSSVLRGTYEQYF. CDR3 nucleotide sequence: TGTGCCAGCAGCTCAGTCCTAAGGGGGACCTACGAGCAGTACTTC.

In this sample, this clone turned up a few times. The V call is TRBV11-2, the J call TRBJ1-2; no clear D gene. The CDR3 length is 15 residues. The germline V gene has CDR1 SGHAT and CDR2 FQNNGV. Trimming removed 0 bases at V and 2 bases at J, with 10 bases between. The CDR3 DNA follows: TGTGCCAGCAGCTTAGAGAGACTCATAAACTATGGCTACACCTTC. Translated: CASSLERLINYGYTF.

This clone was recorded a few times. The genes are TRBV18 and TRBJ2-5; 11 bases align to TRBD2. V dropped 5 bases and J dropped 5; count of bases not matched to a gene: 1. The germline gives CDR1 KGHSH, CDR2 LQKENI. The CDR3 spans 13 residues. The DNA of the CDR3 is TGTGCCAGCTCAGCTAGCGGGAGGGAGACCCAGTACTTC. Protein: CASSASGRETQYF.

The CDR3 loop is CAWSVLARTQYF. The CDR3 DNA is TGTGCCTGGAGTGTTCTAGCCCGTACGCAGTATTTT. The chain has TRBV30 and TRBJ2-3; D may be TRBD2 (5 bases). This CDR3 has 12 residues. Trimming left V 0 bases short and J 8 bases short, with 9 bases between. CDR1 GTSNPN and CDR2 SVGIG come from the germline V gene (reference sequence).